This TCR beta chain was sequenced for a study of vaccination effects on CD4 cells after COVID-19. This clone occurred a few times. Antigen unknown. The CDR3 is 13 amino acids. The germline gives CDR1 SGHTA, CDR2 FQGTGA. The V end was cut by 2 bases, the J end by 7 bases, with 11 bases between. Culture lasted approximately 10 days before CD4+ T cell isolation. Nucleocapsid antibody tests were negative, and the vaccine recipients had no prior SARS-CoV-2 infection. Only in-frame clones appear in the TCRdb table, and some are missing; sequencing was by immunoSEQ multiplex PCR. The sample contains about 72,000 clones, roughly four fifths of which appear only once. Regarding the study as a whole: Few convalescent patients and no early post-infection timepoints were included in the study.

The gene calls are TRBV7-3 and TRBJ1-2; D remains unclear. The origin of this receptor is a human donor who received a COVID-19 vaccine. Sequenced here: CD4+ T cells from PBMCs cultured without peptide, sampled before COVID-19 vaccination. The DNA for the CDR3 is TGTGCCAGCAGCTTAGTCCCTGCGAGTGGCTACACCTTC. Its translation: CASSLVPASGYTF. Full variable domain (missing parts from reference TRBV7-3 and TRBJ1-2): GAGVSQTPSNKVTEKGKYVELRCDPISGHTALYWYRQSLGQGPEFLIYFQGTGAADDSGLPNDRFFAVRPEGSVSTLKIQRTERGDSAVYLCASSLVPASGYTFGSGTRLTVV.